This T cell receptor beta chain was profiled in a study of OX40 agonist ivuxolimab in advanced cancers. Study-level information: Every 2 weeks, ivuxolimab was infused into the patients intravenously at between 0.01 and 10 mg/kg. Under the entry rules, prior anti-PD-1, anti-PD-L1 or anti-CTLA-4 therapy was allowed, and about 40% had some. Study observations and caveats: Among the lowest levels of clonal expansion were found in partial responders at 0.1-3.0 mg/kg. CD4+ and CD8+ blood T cells expanded clonally by week 6 at 0.1 to 3.0 mg/kg.

Clones were sequenced by immunoSEQ multiplex PCR, and TCRdb holds only the in-frame ones, with some missing. The top ten clones hold 13% to 15% of a sample with some 20,000 clones, roughly 80% of them seen once. About this clone: No antigen is known for it.

The source is an adult with an advanced solid tumor such as melanoma, head and neck, liver or kidney cancer. The specimen was CD4+ or CD8+ T cells sorted from blood, collected in a trial of the OX40 agonist ivuxolimab.

The CDR3 nucleotides read TGTGCCAGAACCCCGGGACAGTTCTACTACGAGCAGTACTTC. It translates to CARTPGQFYYEQYF. This rearrangement joins TRBV5-3 to TRBJ2-7; 7 positions agree with TRBD1. Being an ORF, TRBV5-3 has a function that is uncertain. The CDR3 totals 14 residues. The junction had 9 bases not matched to a gene; V was cut back by 6 bases and J by 3 bases.